This record concerns one T cell receptor beta chain sequence. The antigen remains undetermined. The protocol was immunoSEQ multiplex PCR, while the TCRdb copy is restricted to in-frame clones and leaves out a portion. The profile shows roughly 330,000 clones, roughly 90% of them singletons. This specimen belongs to a study of cytomegalovirus exposure and HLA in healthy donors. General study points: Reports showed the classifier diagnosing cytomegalovirus status with high specificity and sensitivity. Subsequent analysis revealed that first-cohort TCR clusters tended to co-occur in the 110 or so validation repertoires.

The germline CDR1 and CDR2 sequences are SGHKS and YYEKEE (reference sequence). CDR3 length equals 14 residues. V lost 10 bases and J 1 base, leaving 18 bases between the germline ends. The TCR originated in a woman aged 30 to 39 in good health and CMV-seropositive. Sample: PBMCs. The V call is TRBV5-5, the J call TRBJ2-7; D gene uncertain. The chain's CDR3 is CASQWAGSSYEQYF. The CDR3 region has the DNA TGTGCCTCGCAATGGGCCGGGTCTTCCTACGAGCAGTACTTC. The full variable domain, completed using reference TRBV5-5 and TRBJ2-7, is DAGVTQSPTHLIKTRGQQVTLRCSPISGHKSVSWYQQVLGQGPQFIFQYYEKEERGRGNFPDRFSARQFPNYSSELNVNALLLGDSALYLCASQWAGSSYEQYFGPGTRLTVT.